This TCR beta chain was recorded in a study of blood T cell repertoires in COVID-19. Study details: The United States, Italy and Spain supplied acute and convalescent COVID-19 samples. T cells, B-cell-depleted T cells, or PBMCs provided the cDNA or gDNA that served as material.

The V and J ends lost 2 bases and 5 bases respectively, with 16 bases between them. CDR3 size: 15 residues. Germline CDR1 MDHEN, CDR2 SYDVKM. Among Cohort 3 donors, those recovered had two negative PCRs, clearance, or symptom resolution. Original data processing: Researchers report that nucleated cell counts were estimated from reference gene primer amplification. Produced via immunoSEQ multiplex PCR; TCRdb's table is partial and in-frame only. The V and J calls and clone size come from that table; D and trimming were worked out from the DNA. The table lists fewer than 400,000 clones, approximately 88% of them singletons, with around 5% in the top ten.

The chain recombines TRBV28 with TRBJ2-7, with a tentative D call TRBD1 (6 bases). The TCR sequence derives from a man aged 30-40 years who had recovered from COVID-19. The specimen sequenced was PBMCs or T cells enriched from blood (not recorded which). The CDR3 reads CASSLTQGDYDEQYF. The CDR3 DNA reads as TGTGCCAGCAGTTTAACACAGGGTGACTACGACGAGCAGTACTTC.